The source of this TCR beta chain is a study of post-analysis software for immune sequencing data. Study summary: Multiple sclerosis in the patients followed relapsing-remitting, secondary progressive and progressive-relapsing courses.

Comment on this clonotype: Antigen specificity is unknown.

Carried by the TCR beta cDNA libraries were unique molecular identifiers. TCRdb called the PCR reads again in MiXCR, with one record for every CDR3 protein. Of hundreds of thousands of distinct CDR3 sequences in the sample, roughly 27% were seen once. The CDR3 is 15 residues long. CDR1 and CDR2 from the germline V gene are SGHRS and YFSETQ. Trimming took 7 bases from V and 4 from J, leaving 17 bases between them. Study-wide results and caveats: Patients carried 4 or 5 TRBV segments more frequently than controls did, and TRBV5-6, TRBV5-1 and TRBV20-1 were among them.

The sequence came from a girl between 10 and 17 years old with multiple sclerosis. Sequences were obtained from blood. V gene TRBV5-1 combines with J gene TRBJ2-2; tentatively, D is TRBD1 (6 bases). CDR3 residues: CASGPGQTSTGELFF. In nucleotides, the CDR3 is TGCGCCAGCGGCCCTGGACAGACCTCCACCGGGGAGCTGTTTTTT.